These T cell receptor beta chains were read from a single sample in a study of PD-L1 blockade in urothelial cancer. Repertoires were generated with immunoSEQ multiplex PCR, while TCRdb's copy carries only in-frame clones and drops some. The data hold approximately 56,000 clones, with less than 90% observed a single time. Source: PBMCs, taken around atezolizumab (anti-PD-L1) treatment. Receptor source: a man in his 70s with urothelial cancer. CDR3s include the opening cysteine and the closing phenylalanine or tryptophan. A D gene is named only where the DNA matches it firmly. Size is omitted from some rows. Given values are once, few, many or a class for expanded clones.

clone_size: NA
j_call: TRBJ2-7
d_call: TRBD2
v_call: TRBV7-2
cdr3_aa: CASSSRRSGRSHEQYF
cdr3_nt: TGTGCCAGCAGCTCCCGCCGTAGCGGGAGGTCCCACGAGCAGTACTTC

clone_size: once
j_call: TRBJ2-7
d_call: NA
v_call: TRBV10-3
cdr3_aa: CAISESQNEQYF
cdr3_nt: TGTGCCATCAGTGAGTCACAAAACGAGCAGTACTTC

clone_size: NA
j_call: TRBJ2-1
d_call: TRBD2
v_call: TRBV5-8
cdr3_aa: CASSLGLAVGGYNEQFF
cdr3_nt: TGTGCCAGCAGCCTGGGACTAGCGGTGGGCGGATACAATGAGCAGTTCTTC

clone_size: NA
j_call: TRBJ2-1
d_call: TRBD1
v_call: TRBV5-1
cdr3_aa: CASSKEPGTGINEQFF
cdr3_nt: TGCGCCAGCAGCAAAGAGCCGGGGACAGGGATCAATGAGCAGTTCTTC

clone_size: once
j_call: TRBJ2-3
d_call: TRBD2
v_call: TRBV28
cdr3_aa: CASSLFQRGRTDTQYF
cdr3_nt: TGTGCCAGCAGTTTATTCCAGCGGGGCCGCACAGATACGCAGTATTTT

clone_size: few
j_call: TRBJ2-7
d_call: TRBD1
v_call: TRBV7-6
cdr3_aa: CASSPGFKGQGWNEQYF
cdr3_nt: TGTGCCAGCAGCCCAGGTTTTAAAGGACAGGGGTGGAACGAGCAGTACTTC

clone_size: NA
j_call: TRBJ1-2
d_call: TRBD1
v_call: TRBV5-4
cdr3_aa: CASSGRDRGDGYTF
cdr3_nt: TGTGCCAGCAGCGGCCGGGACAGGGGGGATGGCTACACCTTC

clone_size: NA
j_call: TRBJ2-1
d_call: TRBD2
v_call: TRBV20-1
cdr3_aa: CSAGGRDEQFF
cdr3_nt: TGCAGTGCTGGGGGGAGGGATGAGCAGTTCTTC

clone_size: NA
j_call: TRBJ2-1
d_call: NA
v_call: TRBV19
cdr3_aa: CASRGLATYNEQFF
cdr3_nt: TGTGCCAGTAGAGGGCTAGCTACCTACAATGAGCAGTTCTTC

clone_size: NA
j_call: TRBJ1-1
d_call: NA
v_call: TRBV7-9
cdr3_aa: CASRPSWAGTEAFF
cdr3_nt: TGTGCCAGCAGACCGTCCTGGGCGGGCACTGAAGCTTTCTTT

clone_size: once
j_call: TRBJ2-5
d_call: TRBD1
v_call: TRBV10-3
cdr3_aa: CAISVGEGGAKETQYF
cdr3_nt: TGTGCCATCAGTGTTGGTGAAGGGGGCGCGAAAGAGACCCAGTACTTC

clone_size: NA
j_call: TRBJ2-2
d_call: NA
v_call: TRBV4-1
cdr3_aa: CASSPWGQDTGELFF
cdr3_nt: TGCGCCAGCAGCCCGTGGGGACAAGACACCGGGGAGCTGTTTTTT

clone_size: NA
j_call: TRBJ2-5
d_call: NA
v_call: TRBV7-9
cdr3_aa: CASSPKETQYF
cdr3_nt: TGTGCCAGCAGCCCTAAAGAGACCCAGTACTTC

clone_size: NA
j_call: TRBJ1-1
d_call: NA
v_call: TRBV7-9
cdr3_aa: CASSPLLTENTEAFF
cdr3_nt: TGTGCCAGCAGCCCGCTCCTGACAGAGAACACTGAAGCTTTCTTT

clone_size: NA
j_call: TRBJ1-2
d_call: NA
v_call: TRBV5-1
cdr3_aa: CASSLAPGRGGGGYTF
cdr3_nt: TGCGCCAGCAGCTTGGCCCCAGGCAGGGGCGGTGGGGGCTACACCTTC

clone_size: NA
j_call: TRBJ2-1
d_call: TRBD2
v_call: TRBV6-4
cdr3_aa: CASSNSGRAPGPYNEQFF
cdr3_nt: TGTGCCAGCAGTAACAGCGGGAGGGCCCCTGGACCCTACAATGAGCAGTTCTTC

clone_size: NA
j_call: TRBJ1-5
d_call: TRBD1
v_call: TRBV28
cdr3_aa: CASSPGQEYQPQHF
cdr3_nt: TGTGCCAGCAGTCCGGGACAGGAGTATCAGCCCCAGCATTTT

clone_size: NA
j_call: TRBJ1-4
d_call: NA
v_call: TRBV7-8
cdr3_aa: CASSPDRGEKLFF
cdr3_nt: TGTGCCAGCAGCCCGGACAGAGGTGAAAAACTGTTTTTT

clone_size: NA
j_call: TRBJ2-2
d_call: TRBD2
v_call: TRBV2
cdr3_aa: CASSESGSPGELFF
cdr3_nt: TGTGCCAGCAGTGAAAGCGGGAGCCCCGGGGAGCTGTTTTTT

clone_size: NA
j_call: TRBJ2-7
d_call: NA
v_call: TRBV19
cdr3_aa: CASSIVRSFYEQYF
cdr3_nt: TGTGCCAGTAGTATTGTCAGATCCTTCTACGAGCAGTACTTC

clone_size: NA
j_call: TRBJ2-7
d_call: TRBD1
v_call: TRBV27
cdr3_aa: CASSYSGQAWYEQYF
cdr3_nt: TGTGCCAGCAGTTATTCGGGACAGGCGTGGTACGAGCAGTACTTC

clone_size: NA
j_call: TRBJ2-1
d_call: TRBD2
v_call: TRBV2
cdr3_aa: CASSPLAGGPHEQFF
cdr3_nt: TGTGCCAGCAGTCCTCTAGCGGGAGGGCCGCATGAGCAGTTCTTC

clone_size: NA
j_call: TRBJ1-1
d_call: NA
v_call: TRBV6-4
cdr3_aa: CASSRQFDTEAFF
cdr3_nt: TGTGCCAGCAGTCGACAGTTCGACACTGAAGCTTTCTTT

clone_size: NA
j_call: TRBJ1-5
d_call: TRBD1
v_call: TRBV7-9
cdr3_aa: CASSLTGNSNQPQHF
cdr3_nt: TGTGCCAGCAGCTTGACAGGGAATAGCAATCAGCCCCAGCATTTT

clone_size: NA
j_call: TRBJ2-3
d_call: NA
v_call: TRBV5-1
cdr3_aa: CASSPGGPGDTQYF
cdr3_nt: TGCGCCAGCAGCCCCGGTGGGCCCGGAGATACGCAGTATTTT

clone_size: NA
j_call: TRBJ2-3
d_call: NA
v_call: TRBV9
cdr3_aa: CASSVGQRADTQYF
cdr3_nt: TGTGCCAGCAGCGTAGGGCAGCGAGCAGATACGCAGTATTTT

clone_size: NA
j_call: TRBJ2-5
d_call: TRBD1
v_call: TRBV15
cdr3_aa: CATSREQGAGQETQYF
cdr3_nt: TGTGCCACCAGCAGAGAACAGGGGGCAGGACAAGAGACCCAGTACTTC

clone_size: NA
j_call: TRBJ1-5
d_call: NA
v_call: TRBV2
cdr3_aa: CASSEAAGGRNQPQHF
cdr3_nt: TGTGCCAGCAGTGAAGCGGCGGGGGGCCGTAATCAGCCCCAGCATTTT

clone_size: NA
j_call: TRBJ2-5
d_call: NA
v_call: TRBV9
cdr3_aa: CASSPRLVQETQYF
cdr3_nt: TGTGCCAGCAGCCCAAGACTAGTCCAAGAGACCCAGTACTTC

clone_size: NA
j_call: TRBJ1-5
d_call: NA
v_call: TRBV5-6
cdr3_aa: CASTREHQNQPQHF
cdr3_nt: TGTGCCAGCACGCGGGAGCATCAGAATCAGCCCCAGCATTTT

clone_size: NA
j_call: TRBJ2-4
d_call: TRBD1
v_call: TRBV6-1
cdr3_aa: CASSDLTGWAKNIQYF
cdr3_nt: TGTGCCAGCAGTGATCTGACAGGGTGGGCCAAAAACATTCAGTACTTC

clone_size: NA
j_call: TRBJ2-2
d_call: TRBD2
v_call: TRBV18
cdr3_aa: CASSPQGSGLYTGELFF
cdr3_nt: TGTGCCAGCTCACCTCAGGGCTCGGGACTATACACCGGGGAGCTGTTTTTT

clone_size: NA
j_call: TRBJ2-5
d_call: NA
v_call: TRBV15
cdr3_aa: CATSRDPGYQETQYF
cdr3_nt: TGTGCCACCAGCAGAGATCCAGGCTACCAAGAGACCCAGTACTTC

clone_size: NA
j_call: TRBJ2-7
d_call: NA
v_call: TRBV6-6
cdr3_aa: CASSYGLGGASYEQYF
cdr3_nt: TGTGCCAGCAGTTACGGGTTAGGGGGAGCCTCCTACGAGCAGTACTTC

clone_size: NA
j_call: TRBJ1-2
d_call: NA
v_call: TRBV12-5
cdr3_aa: CASGQTENYGYTF
cdr3_nt: TGTGCTAGTGGCCAGACAGAAAACTATGGCTACACCTTC